The rows below give T cell receptor beta chains drawn from one sample of a study of cytomegalovirus exposure and HLA in healthy donors. TCRdb's table, derived via immunoSEQ multiplex PCR, lists solely in-frame clones and lacks some. Among 90,000 to 120,000 clones listed, less than 80% were seen once. Material for sequencing was PBMCs. The receptors come from a woman between 40 and 50 years old in good health and CMV-seronegative. The CDR3 runs from the conserved cysteine through the conserved F or W. The D gene is left open where the match is weak. Where a row states a size, it is once, few, many or the class of an expanded clone; other rows omit it.

d_call	v_call	j_call	clone_size	cdr3_aa	cdr3_nt
TRBD1	TRBV7-8	TRBJ2-1	NA	CASSGDRVNEQFF	TGTGCCAGCAGCGGGGACAGGGTGAATGAGCAGTTCTTC
NA	TRBV5-1	TRBJ2-2	NA	CASSTSPGQNTGELFF	TGCGCCAGCAGCACCTCCCCAGGACAGAACACCGGGGAGCTGTTTTTT
TRBD1	TRBV19	TRBJ1-1	NA	CASSIRQGLIGRTEAFF	TGTGCCAGTAGTATCCGACAGGGTTTAATCGGCCGAACTGAAGCTTTCTTT
NA	TRBV19	TRBJ2-6	once	CASSIGGAGANVLTF	TGTGCCAGTAGTATAGGCGGGGCTGGGGCCAACGTCCTGACTTTC
NA	TRBV21-1	TRBJ1-2	NA	CASSRRNYGYTF	TGTGCCAGCAGCAGGAGGAACTATGGCTACACCTTC
TRBD1	TRBV5-5	TRBJ1-2	NA	CASSLAGGYGYTF	TGTGCCAGCAGCTTGGCAGGGGGCTATGGCTACACCTTC
NA	TRBV5-6	TRBJ2-1	NA	CASSFSTGEVYNEQFF	TGTGCCAGCAGCTTCTCTACAGGGGAGGTCTACAATGAGCAGTTCTTC
TRBD2	TRBV4-1	TRBJ2-7	once	CASSRDSGSSYEQYF	TGCGCCAGCAGCCGGGATAGCGGGTCCTCCTACGAGCAGTACTTC
TRBD1	TRBV7-9	TRBJ1-1	once	CSSSLAQGMNTEAFF	TGTTCCAGCAGCTTAGCACAGGGGATGAACACTGAAGCTTTCTTT
TRBD1	TRBV9	TRBJ1-1	NA	CASSVRDSAEAFF	TGTGCCAGCAGCGTCCGGGACAGCGCAGAAGCTTTCTTT
TRBD2	TRBV29-1	TRBJ2-7	NA	CSVWGGKDEQYF	TGCAGCGTCTGGGGGGGGAAGGACGAGCAGTACTTC
TRBD2	TRBV14	TRBJ2-5	NA	CASSPLAGFEETQYF	TGTGCCAGCAGCCCATTAGCGGGATTTGAGGAGACCCAGTACTTC
TRBD2	TRBV6-6	TRBJ2-5	NA	CASSPGGAAEETQYF	TGTGCCAGCAGTCCCGGGGGGGCCGCTGAAGAGACCCAGTACTTC
NA	TRBV11-2	TRBJ1-2	NA	CASSLAAGYNYGYTF	TGTGCCAGCAGCTTAGCGGCAGGGTATAACTATGGCTACACCTTC
NA	TRBV7-9	TRBJ2-3	once	CASSPVGTDTQYF	TGTGCCAGCAGCCCAGTGGGCACAGATACGCAGTATTTT
TRBD2	TRBV6-7	TRBJ2-5	NA	CASSYSASGGHAQETQYF	TGTGCCAGCAGTTACTCGGCTAGCGGGGGTCATGCCCAAGAGACCCAGTACTTC
TRBD2	TRBV9	TRBJ2-3	NA	CASSVVAGEGTDTQYF	TGTGCCAGCAGCGTAGTAGCGGGAGAGGGAACAGATACGCAGTATTTT
NA	TRBV28	TRBJ2-7	NA	CASSLLGGPIYEQYF	TGTGCCAGCAGTTTATTGGGGGGGCCGATATACGAGCAGTACTTC
NA	TRBV5-1	TRBJ2-7	NA	CASSFSREADEQYF	TGCGCCAGCAGCTTTAGCAGGGAAGCAGACGAGCAGTACTTC
NA	TRBV2	TRBJ2-2	NA	CASSAVTGELFF	TGTGCCAGCAGTGCGGTCACCGGGGAGCTGTTTTTT
TRBD2	TRBV4-1	TRBJ2-7	NA	CASSQDGVGREFTYEQYF	TGCGCCAGCAGCCAAGATGGGGTCGGGCGGGAGTTTACCTACGAGCAGTACTTC
NA	TRBV5-8	TRBJ1-5	NA	CASSLISGDQPQHF	TGTGCCAGCAGCCTCATATCGGGGGATCAGCCCCAGCATTTT
TRBD1	TRBV6-6	TRBJ2-7	NA	CASSYYWDSSYEQYF	TGTGCCAGCAGTTACTATTGGGACAGCTCCTACGAGCAGTACTTC